This entry lists 28 T cell receptor beta chains sequenced from one sample in a study of T cell changes during pregnancy in multiple sclerosis. The repertoire was sequenced with immunoSEQ multiplex PCR; TCRdb's copy has only in-frame clones and lacks some. The sample holds about 45,000 clones, 75% to 95% seen once. The sample here was CD4+ T cells from peripheral blood mononuclear cells, taken before pregnancy. These receptors originate from a female donor with multiple sclerosis, enrolled in a pregnancy study.

This clone ranks as medium-sized. The chain is built from TRBV29-1 and TRBJ1-2; possibly TRBD1 for D (5 bases). The CDR3 is 13 residues long. Per germline, CDR1 SQVTM and CDR2 ANQGSEA. V gave up 0 bases and J gave up 6 bases, with 11 bases separating them. The CDR3, as DNA: TGCAGCGTTGAAGACGACAGACTTAATGGCTACACCTTC. Amino acids: CSVEDDRLNGYTF.

CDR3 nucleotides: TGCGCCAGCAGCGCCGGGACTAGCGGAGACGAGCAGTACTTC. This encodes CASSAGTSGDEQYF. The chain is built from TRBV5-1 and TRBJ2-7, with TRBD2 identical over 11 bases. The junction had 5 bases not matched to a gene; V was cut back by 4 bases and J by 5 bases. From germline, CDR1 is SGHRS and CDR2 YFSETQ. The CDR3 runs 14 residues.

The V and J genes are TRBV9 and TRBJ2-1; D possibly corresponds to TRBD2 (7 bases). V shed 0 bases and J shed 5 bases, with 30 bases lying between them. This CDR3 is built from 21 residues. CDR1 SGDLS and CDR2 YYNGEE come from the germline V gene. CDR3 amino acids: CASSVEGGTVVGRGTDNEQFF. DNA of the CDR3: TGTGCCAGCAGCGTAGAGGGGGGGACGGTTGTGGGGCGGGGGACGGACAATGAGCAGTTCTTC.

The V gene is TRBV7-6, the J gene TRBJ2-7, with TRBD1 matching over 9 bases. There are 15 residues in the CDR3. V lost 0 bases, J lost 3 bases, and 3 bases stayed unmatched. Germline CDR1 SGHVS, CDR2 FNYEAQ. CDR3: CASSLARQGGYEQYF. The CDR3 region has the DNA TGTGCCAGCAGCTTAGCGCGACAGGGGGGCTACGAGCAGTACTTC.

The chain recombines TRBV15 with TRBJ2-7; D may be TRBD1 (5 bases). Germline assignment: CDR1 LNHNV and CDR2 YYDKDF (reference sequence). Trimming removed 2 bases at V and 5 bases at J, with 13 bases between. CDR3 length equals 14 residues. The CDR3 is CATSRTGSEHEQYF. CDR3 DNA: TGTGCCACCAGCAGAACAGGTTCCGAGCACGAGCAGTACTTC.

The chain recombines TRBV27 with TRBJ1-5, with 9 positions matching TRBD1. Unmatched junction bases numbered 7, after V lost 4 bases and J lost 6 bases. Germline lookup yields CDR1 MNHEY and CDR2 SMNVEV (reference sequence). The CDR3 has 15 amino acids. DNA for the CDR3: TGTGCCAGCAGTTCCGGACAGGGGAGGGGTCAGCCCCAGCATTTT. This encodes CASSSGQGRGQPQHF.

The J gene is TRBJ1-6, the V gene TRBV5-4; D uncertain. This CDR3 is built from 13 residues. V shed 2 bases and J shed 5 bases, with 5 bases lying between them. The germline V gene has CDR1 SGHNT and CDR2 YYREEE (reference sequence). CDR3 loop: CASSLADNSPLHF. Written as DNA, the CDR3 is TGTGCCAGCAGCTTAGCGGATAATTCACCCCTCCACTTT.

The genes are TRBV5-1 and TRBJ2-7, with a possible D match to TRBD1 (6 bases). V lost 5 bases and J 3 bases, leaving 15 bases between the germline ends. This CDR3 has 14 amino acids. From germline, CDR1 is SGHRS and CDR2 YFSETQ. The CDR3 sequence: CASRYRPGDYEQYF. The CDR3 DNA reads as TGCGCCAGCAGATACAGGCCAGGGGACTACGAGCAGTACTTC.

The genes are TRBV28 and TRBJ2-3; TRBD1 matches at 7 bases. V was pared by 4 bases and J by 6 bases, with 10 bases of the junction left unmatched. The CDR3 loop spans 15 amino acids. CDR1 is MDHEN, CDR2 SYDVKM, per germline. For the CDR3, the DNA is TGTGCCAGCAGTTCTTCTACGACAGGGTGGGATACGCAGTATTTT. Encoded protein: CASSSSTTGWDTQYF. Supplemented by reference TRBV28 and TRBJ2-3, the full variable domain reads DVKVTQSSRYLVKRTGEKVFLECVQDMDHENMFWYRQDPGLGLRLIYFSYDVKMKEKGDIPEGYSVSREKKERFSLILESASTNQTSMYLCASSSSTTGWDTQYFGPGTRLTVL.

This chain links TRBV2 with TRBJ2-7, with 8 bases that match TRBD1. After removal of 6 bases from V and 0 bases from J, the junction contained 7 bases not matched to a gene. Germline CDR1 and CDR2: SNHLY and FYNNEI. This CDR3 comprises 15 residues. In nucleotides, the CDR3 is TGTGCCAGCAGGGCTGGACAGGGAATCTCCTACGAGCAGTACTTC. Translation gives CASRAGQGISYEQYF.

V gene TRBV6-1 combines with J gene TRBJ1-2, with TRBD1 matching over 9 bases. After removal of 6 bases from V and 4 bases from J, the junction contained 9 bases not matched to a gene. The CDR3 is 15 amino acids. The germline V gene encodes CDR1 MNHNS and CDR2 SASEGT. The CDR3: CASRADRGGFYGYTF. For the CDR3, the DNA is TGTGCCAGCAGAGCCGACAGGGGGGGTTTCTATGGCTACACCTTC.

This chain links TRBV7-9 with TRBJ1-4, with unresolved D. CDR3 length: 16 residues. The germline V gene encodes CDR1 SEHNR and CDR2 FQNEAQ (reference sequence). Trimming pared 5 bases from V and 4 bases from J, leaving 17 bases between. The CDR3 spells CASSRRAGALNEKLFF. The CDR3 bases are TGTGCCAGCAGCCGAAGAGCGGGAGCCCTTAATGAAAAACTGTTTTTT. Full variable domain (remainder filled in from reference TRBV7-9 and TRBJ1-4): DTGVSQNPRHKITKRGQNVTFRCDPISEHNRLYWYRQTLGQGPEFLTYFQNEAQLEKSRLLSDRFSAERPKGSFSTLEIQRTEQGDSAMYLCASSRRAGALNEKLFFGSGTQLSVL.

This chain connects TRBV27 to TRBJ2-6; TRBD1 agrees at 7 bases. The V gene end was trimmed by 7 bases and the J gene end by 2 bases; junction bases not matched to a gene: 2. CDR1 is MNHEY, CDR2 SMNVEV, per germline (reference sequence). CDR3 size: 14 residues. CDR3 sequence: CASKTGAGANVLTF. As DNA, the CDR3 is TGTGCCAGCAAAACAGGGGCTGGGGCCAACGTCCTGACTTTC.

The rearrangement joins TRBV27 to TRBJ2-6; maybe TRBD2 (5 bases). The germline V and J ends were trimmed by 6 bases and 4 bases, with 16 bases remaining between them. CDR1 MNHEY and CDR2 SMNVEV come from the germline V gene (reference sequence). The CDR3 is made up of 16 amino acids. CDR3 sequence: CASRARVDAGANVLTF. The CDR3 coding sequence is TGTGCCAGCAGAGCGAGGGTCGACGCGGGGGCCAACGTCCTGACTTTC.

The chain links TRBV4-2 to TRBJ2-7; TRBD2 matches 13 bases. Germline CDR1 reads LGHNA; CDR2 reads YNFKEQ. V was pared by 0 bases and J by 3 bases, with 8 bases of the junction left unmatched. This CDR3 is built from 18 residues. The CDR3 coding sequence is TGTGCCAGCAGCCAAGATACACGACTAGCGGGGGGTAACTACGAGCAGTACTTC. This gives the protein CASSQDTRLAGGNYEQYF.

The rearrangement uses TRBV5-1 and TRBJ2-7; D call uncertain. This CDR3 spans 15 amino acids. V lost 0 bases and J lost 0, with 10 bases in between. Germline-derived CDR1 and CDR2 are SGHRS and YFSETQ. The CDR3 protein is CASSLGPGSSYEQYF. The CDR3 coding sequence is TGCGCCAGCAGCTTGGGACCAGGAAGCTCCTACGAGCAGTACTTC.

A single count supports this clone. The V and J genes are TRBV2 and TRBJ2-1; D gene ambiguous. V was pared by 8 bases and J by 7 bases, with 24 bases between. Germline CDR1 reads SNHLY; CDR2 reads FYNNEI. The CDR3 extends over 16 amino acids. CDR3 amino acids: CASPRRAATSRNEQFF. CDR3 DNA sequence: TGTGCCAGCCCCCGACGCGCGGCCACCTCGAGGAATGAGCAGTTCTTC.

V is TRBV6-1 and J is TRBJ1-6, with 8 bases fitting TRBD1. Per germline, CDR1 MNHNS and CDR2 SASEGT. The CDR3 is 15 residues long. J was trimmed by 9 bases and V by 8 bases; bases with no gene match: 12. The CDR3 loop is CASSDRVIIGSPLHF. CDR3 nucleotide sequence: TGTGCCAGCTCGGACAGGGTCATTATTGGTTCACCCCTCCACTTT.

This clone has only one observation. V is TRBV18 and J is TRBJ1-5; D perhaps matches TRBD1 (6 bases). The germline gives CDR1 KGHSH, CDR2 LQKENI. The CDR3 covers 16 residues. Trimming shortened V by 5 bases and J by 0 bases, and 14 bases separated the two germline ends. The CDR3 region has the DNA TGTGCCAGCTCAGCCGGACAGATGTATAGCAATCAGCCCCAGCATTTT. It encodes CASSAGQMYSNQPQHF.

The rearrangement uses TRBV30 and TRBJ2-1, with 10 bases aligning to TRBD2. V was pared by 2 bases and J by 15 bases, with 13 bases of the junction left unmatched. The CDR3 runs to 14 residues. From germline, CDR1 is GTSNPN and CDR2 SVGIG (reference sequence). Written as DNA, the CDR3 is TGTGCCTGGAGTCAGGGGAAAGCGGGAGGGCCCCCGTTCTTC. This codes for CAWSQGKAGGPPFF.

V usage is TRBV5-1 and J usage is TRBJ2-5; TRBD2 is a possible D gene (5 bases). The end of the DNA fits TRBJ2-7 better, so the J call may be wrong. Looked up from germline, CDR1 is SGHRS and CDR2 is YFSETQ. The CDR3 sequence is 15 residues long. CDR3 coding DNA: TGCGCCAGCAGCTTGACTAGTGCCAGGATCTACGAGCAGTACTTC. Translating gives CASSLTSARIYEQYF.

This clone has a single count. This chain connects TRBV7-8 to TRBJ2-7; TRBD2 matches 8 bases. This CDR3 has 15 residues. J lost 0 bases, V lost 4 bases, and 5 bases had no gene match. The germline gives CDR1 SGHVS, CDR2 FQNEAQ. CDR3: CASSSPSGGSYEQYF. The CDR3 nucleotides are TGTGCCAGCAGCTCACCGAGCGGGGGCTCCTACGAGCAGTACTTC.

The chain carries TRBV9 and TRBJ1-2; D gene ambiguous. Germline-derived CDR1 and CDR2 are SGDLS and YYNGEE. V was cut by 6 bases and J by 0 bases, with 12 bases left in between. The CDR3 has 14 amino acids. The CDR3, as DNA: TGTGCCAGCACCCAAAGTCCTACTAACTATGGCTACACCTTC. Amino acid sequence: CASTQSPTNYGYTF.

Here the CDR3 DNA reads TGTGCCAGCAGCGTAGTACCGGGGAGCTCCTACGAGCAGTACTTC. Translating gives CASSVVPGSSYEQYF. The chain is built from TRBV9 and TRBJ2-7, with D possibly being TRBD2 (5 bases). Germline CDR1 reads SGDLS; CDR2 reads YYNGEE. Trimming took 0 bases from V and 0 from J, leaving 10 bases between them. The CDR3 length is 15 residues.

This clone was seen a single time. The CDR3 protein is CASTGDRRSNYGYTF. The CDR3 DNA reads TGTGCCAGTACGGGGGACAGGAGGTCGAACTATGGCTACACCTTC. The V and J genes are TRBV19 and TRBJ1-2; 8 bases agree with TRBD1. The CDR3 length is 15 residues. CDR1 and CDR2 (germline): LNHDA, SQIVND (reference sequence). J lost 2 bases, V lost 7 bases, and 9 bases had no gene match.

The chain uses TRBV28 and TRBJ1-1; 9 bases align to TRBD1. The CDR3 extends over 20 amino acids. CDR1 is MDHEN, CDR2 SYDVKM, per germline. V shed 3 bases, J shed 3 bases, and the junction held 20 bases outside the gene matches. Written as DNA, the CDR3 is TGTGCCAGCAGTTTCCTTATCCTCAGGACAGGGGCGTCTTTTGACACTGAAGCTTTCTTT. It codes for CASSFLILRTGASFDTEAFF.

This CDR3 is CAISEEGRDSEAFF. For the CDR3, the DNA is TGTGCCATCAGTGAGGAGGGGAGGGACTCTGAAGCTTTCTTT. This sequence joins TRBV10-3 and TRBJ1-1; D is possibly TRBD1 (5 bases). The V end was cut by 2 bases, the J end by 6 bases, with 13 bases between. The CDR3 is made up of 14 amino acids. CDR1 is ENHRY, CDR2 SYGVKD, per germline.

The rearrangement links TRBV29-1 to TRBJ2-1; TRBD2 matches at 8 bases. V was clipped by 7 bases and J by 0 bases; unmatched bases: 8. The germline V gene has CDR1 SQVTM and CDR2 ANQGSEA. The CDR3 covers 15 residues. The CDR3 is CSAGTSRSSYNEQFF. The CDR3 coding sequence is TGCAGCGCTGGGACTAGTCGGAGCTCCTACAATGAGCAGTTCTTC.